The next 18 T cell receptor beta chains were all read from a single sample in a study of molecular identifiers for immune sequencing clone quantification. MiXCR was run by TCRdb on the PCR reads, yielding one entry per CDR3 protein. The sample records 300,000 to 400,000 distinct CDR3 sequences, about a fifth being singletons. The sample consisted of naive CD8+ T cells from blood, with Jurkat cell RNA spiked in. Subset of the sample: FACS-sorted CD8+CD4-CCR7+CD45RA+ naive T cells. These receptors originate from a human donor in good health. Some libraries in this study had Jurkat cell RNA spiked in.

This clonotype was seen more than once but under ten times. A much larger clone lies a single base off, so this may be a read error. This chain joins TRBV25-1 and TRBJ1-4; no reliable D call. The CDR3 length is 12 residues. Germline CDR1 is MGHDK and CDR2 is SYGVNS. The V end was cut by 4 bases, the J end by 10 bases, with 10 bases between. CDR3 region: CASSVSSGKLFF. In DNA form, the CDR3 reads TGTGCCAGCAGTGTTTCTTCTGGAAAACTGTTTTTT.

The chain carries TRBV10-2 and TRBJ1-5, with D possibly TRBD1 on 5 matching bases. This CDR3 has 19 residues. The V end lost 4 bases, the J end lost 6 bases, and 28 bases lay between the germline ends. CDR1 is WSHSY, CDR2 SAAADI, per germline. CDR3 sequence reads: CASSATHGTPRRSGQPQHF. In nucleotides, the CDR3 is TGCGCCAGCAGTGCCACTCACGGGACCCCCAGAAGATCAGGTCAGCCCCAGCATTTT.

Many counts were recorded for this clonotype. This chain connects TRBV4-3 to TRBJ2-7; 14 bases map to TRBD2. Germline V gene lookup returns CDR1 LGHNA and CDR2 YSLEER. There are 15 residues in the CDR3. Germline trimming cut 1 base from V and 4 bases from J; bases unmatched to any gene: 0. In nucleotides, the CDR3 is TGCGCCAGCAGCCAAGGGACTAGCGGGAGGTACGAGCAGTACTTC. As protein: CASSQGTSGRYEQYF.

This clonotype was recorded many times. Written as DNA, the CDR3 is TGTGCCAGCAGTTTAGGGGACGGCACCATATATTTT. Protein product: CASSLGDGTIYF. This sequence joins TRBV12-3 or TRBV12-4 and TRBJ1-3, with D tentatively TRBD1 (5 bases). This CDR3 has 12 residues. Trimming stripped 1 base from V and 9 bases from J, with 7 bases between.

This clonotype has at least ten counts. The chain is built from TRBV29-1 and TRBJ2-3; 7 positions match TRBD2. Germline values: CDR1 SQVTM, CDR2 ANQGSEA. This CDR3 comprises 15 residues. Trimming cost V 1 base and J 5 bases; bases outside gene matches: 9. In nucleotides, the CDR3 is TGCAGCGTTGAAGTTTGGGGGAGGGCTGGAGATACGCAGTATTTT. Translated: CSVEVWGRAGDTQYF.

This chain uses TRBV30 with TRBJ1-1; D remains ambiguous. Trimming removed 0 bases at V and 0 bases at J, with 2 bases between. The CDR3 has 12 residues. Germline-derived CDR1 and CDR2 are GTSNPN and SVGIG (reference sequence). The CDR3 nucleotides read TGTGCCTGGAGTGTAATGAACACTGAAGCTTTCTTT. Translating it yields CAWSVMNTEAFF.

The sample holds many counts of this clonotype. The chain recombines TRBV12-3 or TRBV12-4 with TRBJ1-4; unclear D gene. There are 13 residues in the CDR3. Trimming took 4 bases from V and 11 from J, leaving 14 bases between them. CDR3 nucleotide sequence: TGTGCCAGCAGTTCCCCCCCGGAGGATAAACTGTTTTTT. It is translated as CASSSPPEDKLFF.

The chain joins TRBV7-2 to TRBJ2-7, with 8 bases that match TRBD2. The V gene end was trimmed by 0 bases and the J gene end by 4 bases; junction bases not matched to a gene: 11. The germline V gene encodes CDR1 SGHTA and CDR2 FQGNSA. The CDR3 extends over 17 amino acids. This chain's CDR3 is CASSLAGLSGGGYEQYF. Written as DNA, the CDR3 is TGTGCCAGCAGCTTAGCGGGGTTGAGCGGGGGTGGGTACGAGCAGTACTTC. Filled out from reference TRBV7-2 and TRBJ2-7, the complete variable domain reads GAGVSQSPSNKVTEKGKDVELRCDPISGHTALYWYRQSLGQGLEFLIYFQGNSAPDKSGLPSDRFSAERTGGSVSTLTIQRTQQEDSAVYLCASSLAGLSGGGYEQYFGPGTRLTVT.

This clonotype came up many times. This rearrangement joins TRBV7-9 to TRBJ2-7; 7 bases fit TRBD2. The V segment lost 8 bases and the J segment 5 bases; nucleotides outside the gene matches: 9. The CDR3 is made up of 13 amino acids. Germline CDR1 reads SEHNR; CDR2 reads FQNEAQ (reference sequence). The CDR3 is CASLGRGSNEQYF. Written as DNA, the CDR3 is TGTGCCAGCCTGGGGCGGGGGTCAAACGAGCAGTACTTC.

The chain combines TRBV27 with TRBJ2-2; TRBD1 matches 12 bases. The CDR3 runs to 20 residues. J gave up 5 bases and V 2 bases, and 15 bases lay outside the gene matches. Germline CDR1 and CDR2: MNHEY and SMNVEV (reference sequence). The CDR3 sequence is CASSLGTGGLVAGGTGELFF. CDR3 coding DNA: TGTGCCAGCAGTTTAGGGACAGGGGGCCTGGTAGCGGGTGGTACCGGGGAGCTGTTTTTT.

On this clonotype: A much larger clone lies a single base off, so this may be a read error. V gene TRBV5-1 combines with J gene TRBJ2-3, with D possibly being TRBD1 or TRBD2 (6 bases each). CDR1 and CDR2 from the germline V gene are SGHRS and YFSETQ. This CDR3 comprises 18 residues. As DNA, the CDR3 is TGCGCCAGCGGCTTGGAGGTCGGGGGCCCTACTAGCACAGATACGCAGTATTTT. Residues: CASGLEVGGPTSTDTQYF. The variable domain in full, completed from reference TRBV5-1 and TRBJ2-3, reads KAGVTQTPRYLIKTRGQQVTLSCSPISGHRSVSWYQQTPGQGLQFLFEYFSETQRNKGNFPGRFSGRQFSNSRSEMNVSTLELGDSALYLCASGLEVGGPTSTDTQYFGPGTRLTVL.

Comments on this clonotype: A much bigger clone sits one base away, suggesting this may be a read error. V is TRBV18 and J is TRBJ2-5; D is possibly TRBD1 or TRBD2 (5 bases each). The germline V gene encodes CDR1 KGHSH and CDR2 LQKENI. The V end was cut by 3 bases, the J end by 5 bases, with 13 bases between. The CDR3 extends over 14 amino acids. The CDR3 loop reads CASSPISGHETQYF. The CDR3 DNA sequence: TGTGCCAGCTCACCGATAAGCGGACATGAGACCCAGTACTTC.

This clonotype was seen a handful of times. This chain joins TRBV4-3 and TRBJ1-6; D remains unclear. CDR3 length: 15 residues. CDR1 and CDR2 from the germline V gene are LGHNA and YSLEER. The V end was cut by 4 bases, the J end by 2 bases, with 9 bases between. CDR3 DNA: TGCGCCAGCAGCCCTAGTGGGACCTATAATTCACCCCTCCACTTT. This translates into CASSPSGTYNSPLHF.

This clonotype was seen ten or more times. J is TRBJ2-7 and V is TRBV27, with TRBD1 matching over 9 bases. Per germline, CDR1 MNHEY and CDR2 SMNVEV (reference sequence). This CDR3 comprises 17 residues. V lost 4 bases to trimming and J lost 0 bases; unmatched junction nucleotides: 10. The CDR3 nucleotides are TGTGCCAGCAGTTCTGGACAGGGGACGCCTAGCTCCTACGAGCAGTACTTC. Amino acid sequence: CASSSGQGTPSSYEQYF.

This clonotype was detected many times. The chain couples TRBV4-3 to TRBJ2-3; the D is unclear. The V end lost 4 bases, the J end lost 5 bases, and 10 bases lay between the germline ends. The CDR3 totals 13 residues. Germline loops: CDR1 LGHNA, CDR2 YSLEER. This CDR3 reads CASSLNWGDTQYF. CDR3 bases: TGCGCCAGCAGCCTGAACTGGGGAGATACGCAGTATTTT.

This clonotype has just a few counts. The genes are TRBV16 and TRBJ1-5; 8 bases are shared with TRBD1. The CDR3 extends over 20 amino acids. V was pared by 3 bases and J by 0 bases, with 16 bases of the junction left unmatched. Germline V CDR1 and CDR2: KGHSY, FQNENV. Here the CDR3 DNA reads TGTGCCAGCAGCCACGAAGGCCCTCGACAGGGGACTTATAGCAATCAGCCCCAGCATTTT. Translated: CASSHEGPRQGTYSNQPQHF.

This clonotype was detected many times. V usage is TRBV27 and J usage is TRBJ2-5; D perhaps matches TRBD1 (5 bases). Deletions cut 8 bases from V and 5 bases from J, with 9 bases between. CDR1 is MNHEY, CDR2 SMNVEV, per germline (reference sequence). This CDR3 has 11 amino acids. This chain's CDR3 is CASLKGETQYF. The CDR3 DNA reads TGTGCCAGCCTGAAGGGGGAGACCCAGTACTTC.

The CDR3, as DNA: TGTGCCAGCAGTGCTGGGACTAGTCCGACCCAAGAGACCCAGTACTTC. Translation: CASSAGTSPTQETQYF. The chain uses TRBV12-3 or TRBV12-4 and TRBJ2-5; 8 nucleotides align to TRBD2. The V and J ends lost 5 bases and 1 base, in that order; junction bases with no gene match: 9. The CDR3 runs 16 residues.